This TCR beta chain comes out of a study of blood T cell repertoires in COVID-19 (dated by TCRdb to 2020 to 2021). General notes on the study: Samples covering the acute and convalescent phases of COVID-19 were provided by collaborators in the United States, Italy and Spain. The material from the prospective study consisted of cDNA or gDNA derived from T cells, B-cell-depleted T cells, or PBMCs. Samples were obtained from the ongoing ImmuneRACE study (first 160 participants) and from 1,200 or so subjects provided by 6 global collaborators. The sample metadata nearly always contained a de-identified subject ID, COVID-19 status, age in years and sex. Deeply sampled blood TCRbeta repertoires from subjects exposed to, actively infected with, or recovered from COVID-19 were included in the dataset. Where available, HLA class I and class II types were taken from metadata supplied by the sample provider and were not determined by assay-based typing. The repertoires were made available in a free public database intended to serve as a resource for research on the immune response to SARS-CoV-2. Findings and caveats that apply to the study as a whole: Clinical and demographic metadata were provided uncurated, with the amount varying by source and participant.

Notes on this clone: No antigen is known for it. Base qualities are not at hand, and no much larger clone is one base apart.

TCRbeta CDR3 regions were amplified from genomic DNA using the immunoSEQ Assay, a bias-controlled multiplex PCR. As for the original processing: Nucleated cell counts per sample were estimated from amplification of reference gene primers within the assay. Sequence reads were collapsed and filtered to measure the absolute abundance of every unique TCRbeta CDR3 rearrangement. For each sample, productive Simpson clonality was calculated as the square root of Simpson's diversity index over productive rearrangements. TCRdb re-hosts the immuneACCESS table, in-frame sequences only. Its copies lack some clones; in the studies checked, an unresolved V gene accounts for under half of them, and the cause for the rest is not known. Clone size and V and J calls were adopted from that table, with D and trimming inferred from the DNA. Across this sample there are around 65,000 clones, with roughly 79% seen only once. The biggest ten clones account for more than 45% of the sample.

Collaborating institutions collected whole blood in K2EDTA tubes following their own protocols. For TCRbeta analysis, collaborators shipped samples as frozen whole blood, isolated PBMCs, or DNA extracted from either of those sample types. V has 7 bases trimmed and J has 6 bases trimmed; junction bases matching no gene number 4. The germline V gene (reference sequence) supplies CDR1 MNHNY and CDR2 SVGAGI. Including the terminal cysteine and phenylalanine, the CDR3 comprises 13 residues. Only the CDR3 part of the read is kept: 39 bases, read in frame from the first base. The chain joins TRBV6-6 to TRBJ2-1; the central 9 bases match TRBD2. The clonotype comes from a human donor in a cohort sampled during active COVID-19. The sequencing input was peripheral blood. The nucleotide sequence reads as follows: TGTGCCAGCACCCTGACTAGCGGCAATGAGCAGTTCTTC. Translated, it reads CASTLTSGNEQFF.